This record concerns one T cell receptor (beta chain) sequence. The CDR3 sequence is 16 residues long. The V and J ends lost 1 base and 2 bases respectively, with 12 bases between them. Germline CDR1 SGHRS, CDR2 YFSETQ. Generated by immunoSEQ multiplex PCR, the TCRdb table keeps only in-frame clones and is missing some. This sample has roughly 120,000 clones, with roughly nine tenths found just once. This specimen comes from a study of blood T cell repertoires in COVID-19. Looking at the study overall: The samples span acute and convalescent COVID-19 from the United States, Italy and Spain. Sample material is recorded as cDNA or gDNA derived from T cells, B-cell-depleted T cells, or PBMCs.

The chain combines TRBV5-1 with TRBJ1-4, with D possibly TRBD1 on 6 matching bases. Sequencing was done on a sample of peripheral blood. This sequence was found in a human donor in a cohort sampled during active COVID-19. This chain's CDR3 is CASSLNRDNTNEKLFF. The CDR3 DNA reads as TGCGCCAGCAGCTTGAACCGGGACAACACTAATGAAAAACTGTTTTTT.